This is a list of T cell receptor beta chains from one sample in a study of CD8 T cells in Susac syndrome. MiXCR, applied by TCRdb to the immunoSEQ multiplex PCR reads, yields one record per CDR3 protein. The repertoire has about 120,000 distinct CDR3 sequences, roughly 94% of them found once; the top ten carry roughly 0.29%. What was sequenced was CD8+ T cells from PBMCs. These receptor sequences come from a human donor with Susac syndrome. CDR3s include the opening cysteine and the closing phenylalanine or tryptophan. The D gene is left open where the match is weak. Only part of the rows carry a size: once, few, many, or a class if the clone is expanded.

V gene	D gene	clone size	J gene	CDR3 protein	CDR3 DNA
TRBV12-3/TRBV12-4	TRBD1	-	TRBJ1-1	CASSIGQVEAFF	TGTGCCAGCAGTATAGGACAGGTTGAAGCTTTCTTT
TRBV7-9	-	-	TRBJ1-2	CASSFRQAIYGYTF	TGTGCCAGCAGCTTCCGACAGGCTATCTATGGCTACACCTTC
TRBV9	-	-	TRBJ1-2	CASTVGGEDYGYTF	TGTGCCAGCACCGTAGGGGGGGAAGACTATGGCTACACCTTC
TRBV20-1	-	-	TRBJ2-7	CSASSRTLFGEQYF	TGCAGTGCTAGTTCCAGGACCCTCTTCGGCGAGCAGTACTTC
TRBV27	TRBD2	-	TRBJ2-7	CASGYPGLAGGTF	TGTGCCAGCGGCTATCCGGGACTAGCGGGGGGTACCTTC
TRBV7-9	TRBD1	-	TRBJ1-1	CASSTLRGDLNTEAFF	TGTGCCAGCAGCACCCTCAGGGGGGATCTGAACACTGAAGCTTTCTTT
TRBV2	-	once	TRBJ2-1	CASSSNPAYNEQFF	TGTGCCAGCAGTTCCAATCCCGCCTACAATGAGCAGTTCTTC
TRBV9	TRBD1	-	TRBJ1-2	CASTSWGQGDGYTF	TGTGCCAGCACCTCTTGGGGGCAGGGGGATGGCTACACCTTC
TRBV19	-	-	TRBJ1-2	CASSPGSFYGYTF	TGTGCCAGTAGTCCCGGGTCCTTCTATGGCTACACCTTC
TRBV2	TRBD1	-	TRBJ2-1	CASTEGQGSNEQFF	TGTGCCAGCACCGAGGGACAGGGGTCCAATGAGCAGTTCTTC
TRBV5-8	-	-	TRBJ2-1	CASSFRQFF	TGTGCCAGCAGCTTTAGACAGTTCTTC
TRBV4-1	TRBD1	once	TRBJ2-1	CASSQGDRAFEQFF	TGCGCCAGCAGCCAAGGGGACAGGGCTTTTGAGCAGTTCTTC
TRBV27	-	-	TRBJ1-5	CASTTGPLAPQHF	TGTGCCAGCACCACGGGACCGCTTGCGCCCCAGCATTTT
TRBV4-1	TRBD1	-	TRBJ2-5	CASSQVDRGQETQYF	TGCGCCAGCAGCCAAGTGGACAGGGGTCAAGAGACCCAGTACTTC
TRBV2	-	-	TRBJ2-7	CASSETEQYF	TGTGCCAGCAGTGAAACCGAGCAGTACTTC
TRBV29-1	-	-	TRBJ1-2	CSAEPGGEGYGYTF	TGCAGCGCTGAGCCGGGGGGCGAGGGCTATGGCTACACCTTC
TRBV4-3	TRBD1	once	TRBJ1-2	CASSLDREATGGYTF	TGCGCCAGCAGCCTGGACAGGGAGGCCACTGGTGGCTACACCTTC
TRBV29-1	TRBD2	-	TRBJ2-1	CSVLAGGPVNEQFF	TGCAGCGTTCTAGCGGGGGGGCCAGTCAATGAGCAGTTCTTC
TRBV7-2	TRBD2	once	TRBJ2-5	CASSWGLAGFRETQYF	TGTGCCAGCAGCTGGGGACTAGCGGGTTTTCGAGAGACCCAGTACTTC
TRBV29-1	TRBD1	-	TRBJ2-7	CSVERTGSYVQYF	TGCAGCGTCGAACGGACAGGATCCTATGTGCAGTACTTC
TRBV29-1	-	once	TRBJ2-5	CSVVLRQETQYF	TGCAGCGTTGTTCTAAGGCAAGAGACCCAGTACTTC
TRBV13	TRBD2	-	TRBJ2-3	CASSSTSDSTDTQYF	TGTGCCAGCAGCTCAACTAGCGATAGCACAGATACGCAGTATTTT
TRBV24-1	-	-	TRBJ2-1	CATGVGDEQFF	TGTGCCACCGGCGTGGGTGATGAGCAGTTCTTC
TRBV12-3/TRBV12-4	-	few	TRBJ1-1	CASSLGANTEAFF	TGTGCCAGCAGTTTGGGGGCGAACACTGAAGCTTTCTTT
TRBV29-1	-	-	TRBJ2-2	CSVVGQTGTGELFF	TGCAGCGTTGTAGGGCAGACGGGCACCGGGGAGCTGTTTTTT
TRBV29-1	TRBD1	-	TRBJ1-2	CSVLGTGYGYTF	TGCAGCGTGTTGGGGACAGGTTATGGCTACACCTTC